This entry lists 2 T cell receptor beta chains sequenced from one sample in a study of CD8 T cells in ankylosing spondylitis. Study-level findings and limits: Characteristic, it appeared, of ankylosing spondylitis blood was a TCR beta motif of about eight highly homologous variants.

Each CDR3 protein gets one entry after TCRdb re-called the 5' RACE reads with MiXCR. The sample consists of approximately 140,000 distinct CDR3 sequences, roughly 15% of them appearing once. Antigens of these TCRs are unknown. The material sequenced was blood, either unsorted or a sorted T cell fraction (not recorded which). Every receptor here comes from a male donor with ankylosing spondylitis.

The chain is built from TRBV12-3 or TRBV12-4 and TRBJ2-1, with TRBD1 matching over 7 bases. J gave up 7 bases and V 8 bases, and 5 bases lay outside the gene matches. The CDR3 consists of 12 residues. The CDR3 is CASQPGGNEQFF. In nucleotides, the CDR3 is TGTGCCAGCCAACCAGGGGGTAATGAGCAGTTCTTC.

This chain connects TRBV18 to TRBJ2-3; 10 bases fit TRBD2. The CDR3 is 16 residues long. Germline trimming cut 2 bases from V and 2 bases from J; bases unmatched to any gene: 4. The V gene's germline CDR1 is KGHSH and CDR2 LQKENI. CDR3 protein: CASSPAGLAPTDTQYF. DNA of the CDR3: TGTGCCAGCTCACCAGCGGGACTAGCGCCCACAGATACGCAGTATTTT.